The next 10 T cell receptor beta chains were all read from a single sample in a study of cytomegalovirus exposure and HLA in healthy donors. Profiled with immunoSEQ multiplex PCR; TCRdb holds only in-frame clones, not every one. The repertoire holds over 150,000 clones, with 75% to 90% as singletons. The sample consisted of PBMCs. Source of these receptors: a man between 18 and 35 years old in good health and CMV-seropositive.

The chain joins TRBV28 to TRBJ1-2; weak D call: TRBD1 (6 bases). From germline, CDR1 is MDHEN and CDR2 SYDVKM. V lost 4 bases, J lost 8 bases, and 11 bases lay in between. This CDR3 is 12 amino acids long. The DNA of the CDR3 is TGTGCCAGCAGTTCTGCCAGGGGAGGCTACACCTTC. Amino acid sequence: CASSSARGGYTF.

The V call is TRBV30, the J call TRBJ1-2; D gene unclear. The CDR3 is 13 residues long. The V end lost 0 bases, the J end lost 8 bases, and 13 bases lay between the germline ends. In germline, CDR1 is GTSNPN, CDR2 SVGIG (reference sequence). The DNA of the CDR3 is TGTGCCTGGAGTGTAGGGCAGGAGCGGGGCTACACCTTC. Its translation is CAWSVGQERGYTF.

The V call is TRBV10-3, the J call TRBJ2-2; perhaps TRBD2 as D (6 bases). Germline CDR1 ENHRY, CDR2 SYGVKD. The CDR3 runs 15 residues. Trimming cost V 2 bases and J 4 bases, with 11 bases left between them. As DNA, the CDR3 is TGTGCCATCAGTGAGCGGGAGCCGCGCACCGGGGAGCTGTTTTTT. It translates to CAISEREPRTGELFF.

The V and J genes are TRBV19 and TRBJ1-2; possibly TRBD1 for D (6 bases). The CDR3 sequence is 14 residues long. Per germline, CDR1 LNHDA and CDR2 SQIVND (reference sequence). The V and J ends lost 3 bases and 6 bases respectively, with 14 bases between them. The CDR3 loop reads CASSMVPDRDGYTF. The CDR3 DNA reads TGTGCCAGTAGTATGGTTCCGGACAGAGATGGCTACACCTTC.

The chain joins TRBV25-1 to TRBJ1-1; D not certain. The V end was cut by 3 bases, the J end by 8 bases, with 10 bases between. Germline V gene sequence: CDR1 MGHDK, CDR2 SYGVNS. The CDR3 contains 12 residues. The CDR3 region is CASSDPGVEAFF. In DNA, the CDR3 is TGTGCCAGCAGTGACCCCGGGGTAGAAGCTTTCTTT.

The chain carries TRBV7-3 and TRBJ2-3; a weak D match, TRBD2 (5 bases). CDR3 length equals 15 residues. Trimming took off 5 bases at V and 4 bases at J, with 16 bases between the two ends. In germline, CDR1 is SGHTA, CDR2 FQGTGA. CDR3 in DNA: TGTGCCAGCAGCACCCACTCGGGATCCGCAGATACGCAGTATTTT. Translated: CASSTHSGSADTQYF. Together with reference TRBV7-3 and TRBJ2-3, the CDR3 gives the full variable domain: GAGVSQTPSNKVTEKGKYVELRCDPISGHTALYWYRQSLGQGPEFLIYFQGTGAADDSGLPNDRFFAVRPEGSVSTLKIQRTERGDSAVYLCASSTHSGSADTQYFGPGTRLTVL.

This clone was seen only once. The chain recombines TRBV18 with TRBJ1-2; 7 bases are shared with TRBD1. Trimming removed 3 bases from V and 8 bases from J; junction bases left unmatched: 6. Germline lookup yields CDR1 KGHSH and CDR2 LQKENI. The CDR3 totals 13 residues. The CDR3 DNA follows: TGTGCCAGCTCACCCGACAGGGTTGGAGGCTACACCTTC. It is translated as CASSPDRVGGYTF.

This rearrangement joins TRBV28 to TRBJ1-4; D ambiguous. This CDR3 is built from 15 residues. Germline CDR1 MDHEN, CDR2 SYDVKM. V was pared by 6 bases and J by 7 bases, with 18 bases between. In nucleotides, the CDR3 is TGTGCCAGCAGACCCCCCGCAGGAACCGGTGAAAAACTGTTTTTT. The encoded protein is CASRPPAGTGEKLFF.

J is TRBJ1-3 and V is TRBV5-1; unclear D gene. The CDR3 runs to 17 residues. The germline V gene has CDR1 SGHRS and CDR2 YFSETQ. Between the trimmed V and J ends, which lost 4 bases and 0 bases, there was a span of 17 bases. CDR3 coding DNA: TGCGCCAGCAGCCCGACGACGGGTTCGGGCTCTGGAAACACCATATATTTT. Translating it yields CASSPTTGSGSGNTIYF. Looking up the rest from reference TRBV5-1 and TRBJ1-3 gives the full variable domain: KAGVTQTPRYLIKTRGQQVTLSCSPISGHRSVSWYQQTPGQGLQFLFEYFSETQRNKGNFPGRFSGRQFSNSRSEMNVSTLELGDSALYLCASSPTTGSGSGNTIYFGEGSWLTVV.

The count of this clone is one. The chain is built from TRBV2 and TRBJ2-2, with unresolved D. From germline, CDR1 is SNHLY and CDR2 FYNNEI. The CDR3 totals 15 residues. V dropped 4 bases and J dropped 0 bases, with 9 bases sitting between them. CDR3 bases: TGTGCCAGCAGTGTCGGCGGCGCGAACACCGGGGAGCTGTTTTTT. Its protein product is CASSVGGANTGELFF.